Listed below are T cell receptor beta chains from one sample, sequenced in a study of CD8+CD57+ T cells in acquired aplastic anemia. TCRdb reprocessed the reads via MiXCR and lists one record per CDR3 protein. The repertoire includes 300,000 or so distinct CDR3 sequences, 45% to 65% of them detected once, and 1.3% sits in the top ten. The sample taken for sequencing was sorted CD4+, CD8+, or CD8+CD57+ T cells (not recorded which) from PBMCs. The receptors shown here come from a human donor with aplastic anemia. The CDR3 runs from the conserved cysteine through the conserved F or W. D genes are given only for firm matches. Only some rows state a clone size, as once, few, many or a class for expanded clones.

clone_size: .; d_call: .; v_call: TRBV20-1; j_call: TRBJ2-1; cdr3_aa: CNARDLKQSNEQFF; cdr3_nt: TGCAATGCTAGAGACTTAAAACAAAGCAATGAGCAGTTCTTC
clone_size: .; d_call: .; v_call: TRBV7-9; j_call: TRBJ2-2; cdr3_aa: CASSLGGVGADTGELFF; cdr3_nt: TGTGCCAGCAGCTTAGGAGGGGTAGGGGCAGACACCGGGGAGCTGTTTTTT
clone_size: .; d_call: .; v_call: TRBV19; j_call: TRBJ2-2; cdr3_aa: CASSIGTTGELFF; cdr3_nt: TGTGCCAGTAGTATCGGAACCACCGGGGAGCTGTTTTTT
clone_size: .; d_call: TRBD1; v_call: TRBV7-9; j_call: TRBJ1-6; cdr3_aa: CASSRDRDIYNSPLHF; cdr3_nt: TGTGCCAGCAGCCGGGACAGGGACATTTACAATTCACCCCTCCACTTT
clone_size: many; d_call: .; v_call: TRBV3-1; j_call: TRBJ2-7; cdr3_aa: CASSPGSSSYEQYF; cdr3_nt: TGTGCCAGCAGCCCAGGGTCTTCCTCCTACGAGCAGTACTTC
clone_size: many; d_call: TRBD2; v_call: TRBV5-1; j_call: TRBJ2-1; cdr3_aa: CASSIEGGLAGVGQFF; cdr3_nt: TGCGCCAGCAGCATAGAAGGGGGACTAGCGGGAGTTGGGCAGTTCTTC
clone_size: .; d_call: .; v_call: TRBV7-9; j_call: TRBJ1-1; cdr3_aa: CASSLVPSLNTEAFF; cdr3_nt: TGTGCCAGCAGCTTAGTACCCTCATTGAACACTGAAGCTTTCTTT
clone_size: few; d_call: .; v_call: TRBV3-1; j_call: TRBJ2-5; cdr3_aa: CASSQEVGTGLITMYF; cdr3_nt: TGTGCCAGCAGCCAAGAAGTAGGCACGGGGCTGATCACTATGTACTTC
clone_size: .; d_call: .; v_call: TRBV4-1; j_call: TRBJ2-7; cdr3_aa: CASSQAGTAAYEQYF; cdr3_nt: TGCGCCAGCAGCCAAGCCGGGACGGCCGCCTACGAGCAGTACTTC
clone_size: .; d_call: TRBD2; v_call: TRBV20-1; j_call: TRBJ2-7; cdr3_aa: CSASNVGSGSGEQYF; cdr3_nt: TGCAGTGCTAGTAACGTTGGCAGCGGGAGTGGCGAGCAGTACTTC
clone_size: many; d_call: TRBD1; v_call: TRBV12-3/TRBV12-4; j_call: TRBJ1-4; cdr3_aa: CASSSGTGNNEKLFF; cdr3_nt: TGTGCCAGCAGTTCAGGGACAGGCAATAATGAAAAACTGTTTTTT
clone_size: .; d_call: TRBD2; v_call: TRBV7-9; j_call: TRBJ2-1; cdr3_aa: CASSPGTSGGREQFF; cdr3_nt: TGTGCCAGCAGCCCGGGGACTAGCGGAGGCCGGGAGCAGTTCTTC
clone_size: .; d_call: TRBD2; v_call: TRBV7-9; j_call: TRBJ2-1; cdr3_aa: CASSLGLAGGSSYNEQFF; cdr3_nt: TGTGCCAGCTCACTCGGACTAGCGGGAGGTAGCTCCTACAATGAGCAGTTCTTC
clone_size: .; d_call: .; v_call: TRBV7-8; j_call: TRBJ2-7; cdr3_aa: CASSVGQNYEQYF; cdr3_nt: TGTGCCAGCAGCGTTGGACAGAACTACGAGCAGTACTTC
clone_size: .; d_call: .; v_call: TRBV2; j_call: TRBJ1-2; cdr3_aa: CASSQQGRYGYTF; cdr3_nt: TGTGCCAGCAGCCAGCAGGGGCGCTATGGCTACACCTTC
clone_size: .; d_call: .; v_call: TRBV19; j_call: TRBJ2-6; cdr3_aa: CASNTPGHRPTNVLTF; cdr3_nt: TGTGCCAGTAATACTCCGGGACACCGCCCTACCAACGTCCTGACTTTC
clone_size: .; d_call: TRBD1; v_call: TRBV7-2; j_call: TRBJ2-7; cdr3_aa: CASSPTGAGEQYF; cdr3_nt: TGTGCCAGCAGCCCGACAGGGGCAGGCGAGCAGTACTTC
clone_size: many; d_call: TRBD2; v_call: TRBV5-1; j_call: TRBJ2-3; cdr3_aa: CASSGLAGGLTDTQYF; cdr3_nt: TGCGCCAGCAGCGGACTAGCGGGAGGGCTCACAGATACGCAGTATTTT
clone_size: few; d_call: .; v_call: TRBV25-1; j_call: TRBJ2-7; cdr3_aa: CASSDLAGTSYEQYF; cdr3_nt: TGTGCCAGCAGTGACCTCGCTGGGACCTCCTACGAGCAGTACTTC
clone_size: few; d_call: .; v_call: TRBV7-2; j_call: TRBJ1-3; cdr3_aa: CASSHGTRSGNTIYF; cdr3_nt: TGTGCCAGCAGCCATGGGACAAGGTCTGGAAACACCATATATTTT
clone_size: few; d_call: .; v_call: TRBV5-1; j_call: TRBJ2-7; cdr3_aa: CASSLSGTANEQYF; cdr3_nt: TGCGCCAGCAGCTTGAGCGGGACAGCTAACGAGCAGTACTTC
clone_size: .; d_call: .; v_call: TRBV29-1; j_call: TRBJ2-5; cdr3_aa: CSGAEPETQYF; cdr3_nt: TGCAGCGGAGCCGAGCCCGAGACCCAGTACTTC
clone_size: .; d_call: .; v_call: TRBV6-5; j_call: TRBJ2-7; cdr3_aa: CASSYSEVGGEEQYF; cdr3_nt: TGTGCCAGCAGTTACTCCGAAGTCGGCGGGGAGGAGCAGTACTTC
clone_size: many; d_call: .; v_call: TRBV7-9; j_call: TRBJ2-1; cdr3_aa: CASSLWASANEQFF; cdr3_nt: TGTGCCAGCAGCTTATGGGCTAGCGCCAATGAGCAGTTCTTC
clone_size: many; d_call: .; v_call: TRBV12-3/TRBV12-4; j_call: TRBJ2-1; cdr3_aa: CASSFSRSEQFF; cdr3_nt: TGTGCCAGCAGTTTTTCCCGAAGTGAGCAGTTCTTC
clone_size: .; d_call: TRBD1; v_call: TRBV7-2; j_call: TRBJ2-5; cdr3_aa: CASSLWTGGAETQYF; cdr3_nt: TGTGCCAGCAGCTTGTGGACAGGGGGCGCAGAGACCCAGTACTTC
clone_size: once; d_call: .; v_call: TRBV29-1; j_call: TRBJ2-1; cdr3_aa: CSVVVHEQFF; cdr3_nt: TGCAGCGTTGTGGTCCATGAGCAGTTCTTC
clone_size: .; d_call: .; v_call: TRBV2; j_call: TRBJ1-2; cdr3_aa: CASSTRLAGPTTIYGYTF; cdr3_nt: TGTGCCAGCAGTACCAGACTAGCGGGACCCACGACTATCTATGGCTACACCTTC
clone_size: .; d_call: .; v_call: TRBV24-1; j_call: TRBJ1-1; cdr3_aa: CATRTTMNTEAFF; cdr3_nt: TGTGCCACCCGGACCACTATGAACACTGAAGCTTTCTTT
clone_size: .; d_call: TRBD1; v_call: TRBV5-1; j_call: TRBJ1-6; cdr3_aa: CASSPTGRDSKSPLHF; cdr3_nt: TGCGCCAGCAGCCCCACGGGCCGGGACAGTAAATCACCCCTCCACTTT
clone_size: .; d_call: TRBD1; v_call: TRBV27; j_call: TRBJ2-5; cdr3_aa: CASSRDRAWETQYF; cdr3_nt: TGTGCCAGCAGTCGGGACAGGGCGTGGGAGACCCAGTACTTC
clone_size: .; d_call: .; v_call: TRBV29-1; j_call: TRBJ1-1; cdr3_aa: CSTLGGIVRGTEAFF; cdr3_nt: TGCAGCACGTTAGGGGGAATCGTAAGAGGCACTGAAGCTTTCTTT
clone_size: .; d_call: .; v_call: TRBV19; j_call: TRBJ1-2; cdr3_aa: CASSVGLAVYGYTF; cdr3_nt: TGTGCCAGTAGTGTAGGCCTCGCCGTCTATGGCTACACCTTC
clone_size: .; d_call: .; v_call: TRBV29-1; j_call: TRBJ2-2; cdr3_aa: CSVTPESGELFF; cdr3_nt: TGCAGCGTTACCCCAGAATCCGGGGAGCTGTTTTTT
clone_size: few; d_call: .; v_call: TRBV3-1; j_call: TRBJ2-1; cdr3_aa: CASSPQEGAYNEQFF; cdr3_nt: TGTGCCAGCAGCCCCCAGGAAGGGGCCTACAATGAGCAGTTCTTC
clone_size: .; d_call: TRBD2; v_call: TRBV7-9; j_call: TRBJ2-1; cdr3_aa: CASSLVTGGDEQFF; cdr3_nt: TGTGCCAGCAGCTTAGTTACGGGAGGCGATGAGCAGTTCTTC
clone_size: few; d_call: .; v_call: TRBV25-1; j_call: TRBJ2-7; cdr3_aa: CASSEAGVPYEQYF; cdr3_nt: TGTGCCAGCAGTGAAGCAGGGGTCCCCTACGAGCAGTACTTC
clone_size: .; d_call: TRBD2; v_call: TRBV20-1; j_call: TRBJ2-3; cdr3_aa: CRASGSADTQYF; cdr3_nt: TGCAGGGCTAGCGGGAGTGCAGATACGCAGTATTTT
clone_size: .; d_call: .; v_call: TRBV7-8; j_call: TRBJ2-7; cdr3_aa: CASSPHAYEQYF; cdr3_nt: TGTGCCAGCAGCCCTCACGCCTACGAGCAGTACTTC
clone_size: .; d_call: TRBD1; v_call: TRBV20-1; j_call: TRBJ1-5; cdr3_aa: CSAKDRFANQPQHF; cdr3_nt: TGCAGTGCCAAGGACAGGTTTGCCAATCAGCCCCAGCATTTT
clone_size: .; d_call: .; v_call: TRBV20-1; j_call: TRBJ2-2; cdr3_aa: CSASPGTAFTGELFF; cdr3_nt: TGCAGTGCTAGTCCCGGGACTGCGTTCACCGGGGAGCTGTTTTTT
clone_size: many; d_call: TRBD2; v_call: TRBV6-1; j_call: TRBJ2-1; cdr3_aa: CASSDRGGLTYNEQFF; cdr3_nt: TGTGCCAGCAGTGACCGGGGGGGACTTACCTACAATGAGCAGTTCTTC
clone_size: .; d_call: .; v_call: TRBV19; j_call: TRBJ1-5; cdr3_aa: CASSPRTAPRDNQPQHF; cdr3_nt: TGTGCCAGTAGTCCCCGGACAGCACCGCGGGACAATCAGCCCCAGCATTTT
clone_size: .; d_call: .; v_call: TRBV7-9; j_call: TRBJ2-1; cdr3_aa: CASSPPLYNEQFF; cdr3_nt: TGTGCCAGCAGCCCCCCTCTCTACAATGAGCAGTTCTTC
clone_size: .; d_call: TRBD1; v_call: TRBV20-1; j_call: TRBJ1-4; cdr3_aa: CSARSAGDRAGKLFF; cdr3_nt: TGCAGTGCTAGATCCGCCGGGGACAGGGCAGGAAAACTGTTTTTT
clone_size: .; d_call: TRBD2; v_call: TRBV20-1; j_call: TRBJ2-5; cdr3_aa: CSRLAGGLQETQYF; cdr3_nt: TGCAGTCGACTAGCGGGAGGACTCCAAGAGACCCAGTACTTC
clone_size: .; d_call: TRBD2; v_call: TRBV19; j_call: TRBJ2-5; cdr3_aa: CVSKVSGRAWETQYF; cdr3_nt: TGTGTCAGTAAGGTTAGCGGGAGGGCCTGGGAGACCCAGTACTTC
clone_size: .; d_call: TRBD1; v_call: TRBV7-9; j_call: TRBJ2-1; cdr3_aa: CASSQETGPYNEQFF; cdr3_nt: TGTGCCAGCAGCCAAGAGACAGGGCCCTACAATGAGCAGTTCTTC
clone_size: .; d_call: TRBD1; v_call: TRBV7-2; j_call: TRBJ1-1; cdr3_aa: CASSADRGGGNTEAFF; cdr3_nt: TGTGCCAGCAGCGCAGACAGGGGGGGTGGAAACACTGAAGCTTTCTTT
clone_size: many; d_call: TRBD1; v_call: TRBV3-1; j_call: TRBJ1-5; cdr3_aa: CASSPTGIPQPQHF; cdr3_nt: TGTGCCAGCAGCCCGACAGGGATCCCACAGCCCCAGCATTTT
clone_size: .; d_call: .; v_call: TRBV5-1; j_call: TRBJ2-7; cdr3_aa: CASSFNREGGYEQYF; cdr3_nt: TGCGCCAGCAGCTTCAACAGGGAGGGTGGTTACGAGCAGTACTTC
clone_size: many; d_call: .; v_call: TRBV12-3/TRBV12-4; j_call: TRBJ1-5; cdr3_aa: CASSLAGNSNQPQHF; cdr3_nt: TGTGCCAGCAGTTTAGCAGGGAATAGCAATCAGCCCCAGCATTTT